A single sample is the source of the 3 T cell receptor beta chains below, sequenced in a study of T-cell memory formation after mild COVID-19. TCRdb used MiXCR to reprocess the 5' RACE reads, holding one entry per CDR3 protein. The profile covers 250,000 or so distinct CDR3 sequences, with about 20% appearing a single time and 20% to 25% taken by the ten largest. The specimen sequenced was PBMCs or a T cell subset sorted from them (not recorded which). The receptors come from a man aged 18 to 30 who had mild COVID-19 (a few samples of this study predate the infection). Cell type and time point are not known.

In this sample, this clonotype turned up a few times. The rearrangement uses TRBV6-2 or TRBV6-3 and TRBJ2-3; TRBD2 matches 7 bases. Germline V gene lookup returns CDR1 MNHEY and CDR2 SVGEGT. CDR3 length: 18 residues. The junction had 16 bases not matched to a gene; V was cut back by 5 bases and J by 2 bases. DNA for the CDR3: TGTGCCAGCAGTCCGCAACCTGAATTAGCGGGCTACACAGATACGCAGTATTTT. Translating gives CASSPQPELAGYTDTQYF.

CDR3 nucleotide sequence: TGTGCCACCGGGGGACCGGGACAGGGGACAGATACGCAGTATTTT. This gives the protein CATGGPGQGTDTQYF. The gene calls are TRBV19 and TRBJ2-3; 10 bases are shared with TRBD1. With V trimmed by 10 bases and J by 3 bases, 10 bases remained unmatched. The length of the CDR3 is 15 residues. Germline CDR1 LNHDA, CDR2 SQIVND (reference sequence). Based on the CDR3 plus reference TRBV19 and TRBJ2-3, the full variable domain is DGGITQSPKYLFRKEGQNVTLSCEQNLNHDAMYWYRQDPGQGLRLIYYSQIVNDFQKGDIAEGYSVSREKKESFPLTVTSAQKNPTAFYLCATGGPGQGTDTQYFGPGTRLTVL.

The genes are TRBV7-2 and TRBJ2-7; 11 bases line up with TRBD2. CDR1 is SGHTA, CDR2 FQGNSA, per germline. Trimming at V came to 1 base and at J to 4 bases, leaving 3 bases not matched to a gene. The CDR3 consists of 15 residues. CDR3 sequence: CASSLVSGGEYEQYF. CDR3 bases: TGTGCCAGCAGCTTAGTTAGCGGGGGGGAATACGAGCAGTACTTC. Looking up the rest from reference TRBV7-2 and TRBJ2-7 gives the full variable domain: GAGVSQSPSNKVTEKGKDVELRCDPISGHTALYWYRQSLGQGLEFLIYFQGNSAPDKSGLPSDRFSAERTGGSVSTLTIQRTQQEDSAVYLCASSLVSGGEYEQYFGPGTRLTVT.